This TCR beta chain was identified during a study of blood T cell repertoires in COVID-19. In germline, CDR1 is SNHLY, CDR2 FYNNEI. The V and J ends lost 4 bases and 11 bases respectively, with 20 bases between them. This CDR3 has 14 amino acids. Authors' data handling: Amplifying reference gene primers gave estimates of nucleated cell counts. Some clones are missing from TCRdb's copy, which holds only in-frame ones; the method was immunoSEQ multiplex PCR. From that table come the V and J calls and clone size; the DNA was used to work out D and trimming. The table shows about 130,000 clones, with about 88% occurring only once. Participant ages covered about 18 to 90 years across about 25 US areas. Participant reports of clinical history set cohort assignment. Cohort 3 recovery required two negative PCRs, clearance, or symptom resolution.

Specimen: PBMCs or T cells enriched from blood (not recorded which). The chain carries TRBV2 and TRBJ1-2, with D unclear. This receptor was obtained from a woman in her forties or fifties who had recovered from COVID-19. CDR3 sequence: CASSASSLPESYTF. CDR3 coding DNA: TGTGCCAGCAGTGCCTCATCGCTACCCGAGTCATACACCTTC.